This T cell receptor (beta chain) was recovered during a study of response to subunit inactivated influenza vaccine. The V gene lost 3 bases and the J gene lost 0 bases, with 9 bases spanning the gap. The CDR3 contains 14 residues. Germline V lookup: CDR1 DFQATT, CDR2 SNEGSKA (reference sequence). A single record per CDR3 protein comes from TCRdb applying MiXCR to the RT-PCR reads. The data contain 650,000 to 800,000 distinct CDR3 sequences, around 14% of them singletons. This clonotype was seen only a few times. Its antigen is not known. Overall study findings and caveats: The authors suggested that few new T cells are recruited per seasonal influenza vaccination.

Material: PBMCs from blood, obtained about 14 days before vaccination. The chain uses TRBV20-1 and TRBJ2-1, with TRBD2 as a possible D gene (5 bases). The source of this sequence is a man in his fifties or sixties who received an inactivated influenza vaccine. CDR3: CSASVGSSYNEQFF. The CDR3 nucleotides are TGCAGTGCTAGTGTGGGGAGCTCCTACAATGAGCAGTTCTTC.